Presented here are 21 T cell receptor beta chains from one specimen sequenced in a study of blood T cells in healthy people across ages. Combining a sample-barcoded 5' primer with a J-beta primer mix, a second PCR ran for 7 to 11 cycles. Via MiXCR, TCRdb re-called the 5' RACE reads, giving one row per CDR3 protein. Of approximately 1,000,000 distinct CDR3 sequences in the sample, over 35% were seen once. The specimen sequenced was blood. The receptors shown here come from a woman aged 60 to 75 in good health.

This clonotype has more than one count but fewer than ten. V usage is TRBV14 and J usage is TRBJ2-1; 12 bases agree with TRBD2. The V gene end was trimmed by 0 bases and the J gene end by 8 bases; junction bases not matched to a gene: 11. The CDR3 loop spans 18 amino acids. Germline assignment: CDR1 SGHDN and CDR2 FVKESK. CDR3 residues: CASSQDRLAGELLDEQFF. In DNA form, the CDR3 reads TGTGCCAGCAGCCAAGACAGACTAGCGGGAGAGTTACTCGATGAGCAGTTCTTC.

This clonotype occurred once. An end of the junction differs from the germline gene, which may be a read error. This chain links TRBV11-2 with TRBJ2-7; the D is unclear. The CDR3 is made up of 15 amino acids. The germline V gene has CDR1 SGHAT and CDR2 FQNNGV. In DNA form, the CDR3 reads TGTGCCCGCAGCTTAATGGCAAATGACCTCTACGAGCAGTACTTC. Translating it yields CARSLMANDLYEQYF. Full variable domain (missing parts from reference TRBV11-2 and TRBJ2-7): EAGVAQSPRYKIIEKRQSVAFWCNPISGHATLYWYQQILGQGPKLLIQFQNNGVVDDSQLPKDRFSAERLKGVDSTLKIQPAKLEDSAVYLCARSLMANDLYEQYFGPGTRLTVT.

This clonotype is a singleton in its sample. V usage is TRBV7-9 and J usage is TRBJ2-1; either TRBD1 or TRBD2 may supply D (6 bases each). The V end lost 2 bases, the J end lost 5 bases, and 13 bases lay between the germline ends. From germline, CDR1 is SEHNR and CDR2 FQNEAQ (reference sequence). The CDR3 extends over 15 amino acids. In nucleotides, the CDR3 is TGTGCCAGCAGCTTATATCGGAGGGGGGACAATGAGCAGTTCTTC. Amino acid sequence: CASSLYRRGDNEQFF.

This clonotype was recorded a few times. The chain recombines TRBV20-1 with TRBJ1-4; no clear D gene. Germline assignment: CDR1 DFQATT and CDR2 SNEGSKA (reference sequence). This CDR3 has 13 residues. V was trimmed by 3 bases and J by 10 bases, leaving 15 bases between them. The CDR3, as DNA: TGCAGTGCTAGGGTGCCATCAAAGCGAAAACTGTTTTTT. It encodes CSARVPSKRKLFF.

The chain couples TRBV20-1 to TRBJ2-1; TRBD2 might be the D (5 bases). Germline loops: CDR1 DFQATT, CDR2 SNEGSKA (reference sequence). Trimming took off 1 base at V and 2 bases at J, with 9 bases between the two ends. This CDR3 is 14 amino acids long. The CDR3 region is CSARGGFPYNEQFF. In DNA form, the CDR3 reads TGCAGTGCTAGAGGAGGGTTCCCCTACAATGAGCAGTTCTTC.

This clonotype occurred a few times. This chain joins TRBV4-2 and TRBJ2-1; no firm D call. Per the germline V gene, CDR1 is LGHNA and CDR2 is YNFKEQ. This CDR3 spans 15 amino acids. The germline V and J ends were trimmed by 3 bases and 5 bases, with 14 bases remaining between them. This CDR3 reads CASSHGPDSNNEQFF. The CDR3 nucleotides read TGTGCCAGCAGCCACGGCCCTGACTCGAACAATGAGCAGTTCTTC.

The V call is TRBV7-6, the J call TRBJ2-7; D is unresolved. Germline assignment: CDR1 SGHVS and CDR2 FNYEAQ. CDR3 length: 16 amino acids. V lost 0 bases and J 0 bases, leaving 12 bases between the germline ends. This chain's CDR3 is CASSLASGESSYEQYF. The DNA for the CDR3 is TGTGCCAGCAGCTTAGCGTCCGGAGAGAGCTCCTACGAGCAGTACTTC.

This clonotype was detected ten times or more. The chain recombines TRBV29-1 with TRBJ1-2; D is possibly TRBD1 (6 bases). V lost 3 bases and J lost 7, with 15 bases in between. CDR3 size: 13 residues. Germline V CDR1 and CDR2: SQVTM, ANQGSEA. The CDR3 region is CSVDGGRRSGYTF. The CDR3 region has the DNA TGCAGCGTTGATGGGGGGCGCAGGAGTGGCTACACCTTC.

The chain uses TRBV5-1 and TRBJ1-2, with 9 bases aligning to TRBD1. Trimming cost V 4 bases and J 1 base; bases outside gene matches: 8. The germline V gene encodes CDR1 SGHRS and CDR2 YFSETQ. The CDR3 has 16 amino acids. CDR3 in amino acids: CASSLGTGHGNYGYTF. The CDR3 nucleotides are TGCGCCAGCAGCCTCGGGACAGGGCACGGTAACTATGGCTACACCTTC.

This clonotype was observed a few times. This rearrangement joins TRBV20-1 to TRBJ2-1, with 9 positions matching TRBD2. V shed 3 bases and J 10 bases; nucleotides not matched to a gene: 4. The CDR3 runs 12 residues. CDR1 and CDR2 (germline): DFQATT, SNEGSKA (reference sequence). The CDR3 DNA follows: TGCAGTGCTAGTCTAGCGGGATGGGAGCAGTTCTTC. Protein: CSASLAGWEQFF.

Worth noting for this clonotype: Mismatch with germline at one junction end may stem from a read error. This sequence joins TRBV3-1 and TRBJ1-1, with D possibly TRBD1 on 6 matching bases. The CDR3 covers 13 residues. Germline V gene data show CDR1 as LGHDT and CDR2 as YNNKEL (reference sequence). CDR3 loop: CASIPAGGTEVFF. Here the CDR3 DNA reads TGTGCCAGCATCCCAGCCGGGGGCACTGAAGTTTTCTTT.

This clonotype was picked up a small number of times. This chain connects TRBV5-6 to TRBJ2-7, with 7 bases identical to TRBD1. Germline CDR1 is SGHDT and CDR2 is YYEEEE. Unmatched junction bases numbered 5, after V lost 5 bases and J lost 3 bases. This CDR3 is 13 amino acids long. DNA of the CDR3: TGTGCCAGCAGTCCGGACAGGCGCTACGAGCAGTACTTC. This gives the protein CASSPDRRYEQYF.

Only a few counts were recorded for this clonotype. CDR3 bases: TGTGCCAGCAGGAGGGGACTAGCGGCCCGCACCTACGAGCAGTACTTC. Its translation is CASRRGLAARTYEQYF. The J gene is TRBJ2-7, the V gene TRBV2; 11 nucleotides align to TRBD2. J gave up 2 bases and V 6 bases, and 9 bases lay outside the gene matches. This CDR3 has 16 amino acids. CDR1 and CDR2 from the germline V gene are SNHLY and FYNNEI.

The rearrangement links TRBV5-1 to TRBJ2-1; TRBD2 aligns across 12 bases. There are 20 residues in the CDR3. The V segment lost 4 bases and the J segment 2 bases; nucleotides outside the gene matches: 16. Germline CDR1 reads SGHRS; CDR2 reads YFSETQ. The CDR3 here is CASSMLLAGGPVLAYNEQFF. CDR3 in DNA: TGCGCCAGCAGCATGCTTCTAGCGGGAGGGCCGGTACTTGCCTACAATGAGCAGTTCTTC.

J is TRBJ2-1 and V is TRBV20-1, with 10 bases identical to TRBD1. With 5 bases clipped from V and 5 bases from J, the junction kept 6 bases outside the gene matches. Germline assignment: CDR1 DFQATT and CDR2 SNEGSKA (reference sequence). The CDR3 is 14 residues long. The CDR3 DNA sequence: TGCAGTGCTCTTCCCGGGACAGGGGACAATGAGCAGTTCTTC. This translates into CSALPGTGDNEQFF.

This clonotype has a handful of counts. The chain is built from TRBV20-1 and TRBJ2-2; D may match TRBD1 or TRBD2 (5 bases each). Germline V gives CDR1 DFQATT, CDR2 SNEGSKA (reference sequence). The CDR3 spans 15 residues. V gave up 5 bases and J gave up 4 bases, with 17 bases separating them. CDR3 in DNA: TGCAGTGCTCACCCCCCGGGGCGTGGCACCGGGGAGCTGTTTTTT. Its translation: CSAHPPGRGTGELFF.

This clonotype was counted only a few times. The chain joins TRBV28 to TRBJ1-1; D ambiguous. The length of the CDR3 is 13 residues. V lost 5 bases and J 7 bases, leaving 14 bases between the germline ends. Germline-derived CDR1 and CDR2 are MDHEN and SYDVKM. The CDR3 sequence is CASSQQSRNEAFF. The CDR3 region has the DNA TGTGCCAGCAGTCAACAGTCTCGGAATGAAGCTTTCTTT. Looking up the rest from reference TRBV28 and TRBJ1-1 gives the full variable domain: DVKVTQSSRYLVKRTGEKVFLECVQDMDHENMFWYRQDPGLGLRLIYFSYDVKMKEKGDIPEGYSVSREKKERFSLILESASTNQTSMYLCASSQQSRNEAFFGQGTRLTVV.

This clonotype was counted only a few times. V and J are TRBV6-5 and TRBJ2-5, with a weak D call TRBD2 (7 bases). The assigned J gene may be wrong: the sequence end matches TRBJ2-7 better. The germline gives CDR1 MNHEY, CDR2 SVGAGI. The CDR3 loop spans 15 amino acids. In DNA, the CDR3 is TGTGCCAGCAGTTACTCGTATGAGGGGGGGTACGAGCAGTACTTC. Encoded protein: CASSYSYEGGYEQYF.

The count of this clonotype is one. The chain employs TRBV5-1 and TRBJ2-7, with D possibly matching TRBD1 (6 bases). The CDR3 length is 15 residues. The ends were cut back, 4 bases at V and 7 bases at J, with 21 bases in the middle. Looked up from germline, CDR1 is SGHRS and CDR2 is YFSETQ. The CDR3 reads CASSVGTLQGDEQYF. The CDR3 DNA reads as TGCGCCAGCAGCGTCGGGACCCTACAGGGTGATGAGCAGTACTTC.

This clonotype was counted at least ten times. The chain joins TRBV28 to TRBJ2-5, with 7 bases that match TRBD1. The V segment lost 10 bases and the J segment 1 base; nucleotides outside the gene matches: 12. The CDR3 contains 15 residues. Germline V gene data show CDR1 as MDHEN and CDR2 as SYDVKM. The CDR3 DNA sequence: TGTGCCACCGAACCCCTGACAGGGCCCCAAGAGACCCAGTACTTC. Its translation: CATEPLTGPQETQYF. Based on the CDR3 plus reference TRBV28 and TRBJ2-5, the full variable domain is DVKVTQSSRYLVKRTGEKVFLECVQDMDHENMFWYRQDPGLGLRLIYFSYDVKMKEKGDIPEGYSVSREKKERFSLILESASTNQTSMYLCATEPLTGPQETQYFGPGTRLLVL.

This rearrangement joins TRBV19 to TRBJ2-5, with D perhaps TRBD2 (6 bases). Matching the DNA end better, TRBJ2-7 makes the J call doubtful. Germline V gives CDR1 LNHDA, CDR2 SQIVND (reference sequence). CDR3 length equals 16 residues. The CDR3: CASSIPSEGPSYEQYF. DNA for the CDR3: TGTGCCAGTAGTATACCGTCGGAGGGGCCAAGCTACGAGCAGTACTTC.